A single sample gave rise to the 27 T cell receptor beta chains below, sequenced in a study of blood T cell repertoires in COVID-19. Method: immunoSEQ multiplex PCR; TCRdb's copy keeps in-frame clones and lacks some. Here the sample spans fewer than 300,000 clones, more than 70% being singletons. The sequenced sample was peripheral blood. The receptors were sampled from a woman younger than 30 with acute or convalescent COVID-19.

This chain links TRBV21-1 with TRBJ2-7; the table calls TRBD2, which could not be checked here. TRBV21-1 is tagged as a pseudogene. This CDR3 is 15 amino acids long. The CDR3 region is CASSKRRGGPHEQYF. The DNA of the CDR3 is TGTGCCAGCAGCAAGCGCCGAGGAGGGCCTCACGAGCAGTACTTC.

The chain is built from TRBV28 and TRBJ2-7, with 12 positions matching TRBD2. V lost 6 bases, J lost 9 bases, and 12 bases stayed unmatched. The CDR3 runs 15 residues. Per the germline V gene, CDR1 is MDHEN and CDR2 is SYDVKM. The CDR3 sequence: CASSSTSGSILRQYF. The CDR3 DNA reads TGTGCCAGCAGCTCGACTAGCGGGAGTATTCTTCGGCAGTACTTC.

This clone was detected a few times. V gene TRBV6-2 or TRBV6-3 combines with J gene TRBJ2-7, with TRBD2 matching 9 bases. The ends lost 4 bases at V and 4 bases at J; junction bases unmatched: 8. The CDR3 is 15 residues long. Germline-derived CDR1 and CDR2 are MNHEY and SVGEGT. The CDR3 sequence is CASSFPQSGRYEQYF. Written as DNA, the CDR3 is TGTGCCAGCAGTTTCCCCCAGAGCGGGAGGTACGAGCAGTACTTC.

The J gene is TRBJ1-6, the V gene TRBV30; D remains unclear. Trimming took off 5 bases at V and 4 bases at J, with 18 bases between the two ends. The germline V gene has CDR1 GTSNPN and CDR2 SVGIG (reference sequence). The CDR3 totals 16 residues. DNA of the CDR3: TGTGCCTGGGCTACGATGATTCAAATGTATAATTCACCCCTCCACTTT. Amino acid sequence: CAWATMIQMYNSPLHF.

The chain joins TRBV20-1 to TRBJ1-4, with a weak D call TRBD1 (5 bases). Trimming took 3 bases from V and 7 from J, leaving 12 bases between them. The germline gives CDR1 DFQATT, CDR2 SNEGSKA (reference sequence). This CDR3 comprises 13 residues. In DNA, the CDR3 is TGCAGTGCTAGTGTCGGGGGATCTGAAAAACTGTTTTTT. Encoded protein: CSASVGGSEKLFF.

This clone was observed a few times. V usage is TRBV4-3 and J usage is TRBJ1-2, with D perhaps TRBD1 (5 bases). The CDR3 sequence is 13 residues long. From germline, CDR1 is LGHNA and CDR2 YSLEER. V shed 3 bases and J shed 0 bases, with 5 bases lying between them. The CDR3 region is CASSQTANYGYTF. In DNA form, the CDR3 reads TGCGCCAGCAGCCAGACAGCTAACTATGGCTACACCTTC.

This chain connects TRBV6-1 to TRBJ1-5, with D uncertain. Trimming removed 4 bases at V and 0 bases at J, with 16 bases between. Germline CDR1 MNHNS, CDR2 SASEGT. The CDR3 runs to 17 residues. The CDR3 region is CASSVGEGFYSNQPQHF. In nucleotides, the CDR3 is TGTGCCAGCAGTGTAGGAGAGGGATTTTATAGCAATCAGCCCCAGCATTTT.

The rearrangement links TRBV6-6 to TRBJ1-4, with a possible D match to TRBD1 (5 bases). V gave up 5 bases and J gave up 0 bases, with 10 bases separating them. The CDR3 is 15 residues long. Germline CDR1 reads MNHNY; CDR2 reads SVGAGI (reference sequence). This chain's CDR3 is CASSPGHTTNEKLFF. Here the CDR3 DNA reads TGTGCCAGCAGTCCCGGACACACAACTAATGAAAAACTGTTTTTT.

This clone was seen just once. V is TRBV11-2 and J is TRBJ2-7; a weak D match, TRBD2 (6 bases). Between the trimmed V and J ends, which lost 6 bases and 4 bases, there was a span of 16 bases. The CDR3 contains 14 residues. From germline, CDR1 is SGHAT and CDR2 FQNNGV. The CDR3 DNA reads as TGTGCCAGCAGTTGGGAGGAGGGTGTGTACGAGCAGTACTTC. Its translation is CASSWEEGVYEQYF.

This sequence joins TRBV28 and TRBJ1-5, with D hard to call. This CDR3 comprises 13 residues. V was pared by 6 bases and J by 4 bases, with 10 bases between. Germline V gene data show CDR1 as MDHEN and CDR2 as SYDVKM. The CDR3 DNA is TGTGCCAGCAGACAGACGGGGAATCAGCCCCAGCATTTT. Amino acids: CASRQTGNQPQHF.

The CDR3 sequence is CASSRGTPASSYEQYF. In DNA form, the CDR3 reads TGTGCCAGCAGCCGGGGGACGCCAGCAAGCTCCTACGAGCAGTACTTC. The rearrangement uses TRBV7-2 and TRBJ2-7; D possibly corresponds to TRBD2 (6 bases). V was shortened by 5 bases and J by 0 bases, with 17 bases between the two germline ends. The length of the CDR3 is 16 residues. Germline-derived CDR1 and CDR2 are SGHTA and FQGNSA.

The chain employs TRBV28 and TRBJ1-1, with a tentative D call TRBD1 (6 bases). V lost 4 bases to trimming and J lost 6 bases, with 18 bases between them. The CDR3 covers 15 residues. The germline CDR1 and CDR2 sequences are MDHEN and SYDVKM. The CDR3 region is CASSSKTGMRAEAFF. The CDR3 coding sequence is TGTGCCAGCAGTTCAAAAACAGGGATGAGGGCTGAAGCTTTCTTT.

This chain connects TRBV5-4 to TRBJ2-5, with 13 bases identical to TRBD2. With V trimmed by 1 base and J by 1 base, 1 base remained unmatched. Germline lookup yields CDR1 SGHNT and CDR2 YYREEE (reference sequence). This CDR3 spans 16 amino acids. DNA for the CDR3: TGTGCCAGCAGCTTGAGGACTAGCGGGAGCCAAGAGACCCAGTACTTC. Encoded protein: CASSLRTSGSQETQYF.

The chain recombines TRBV7-2 with TRBJ1-1; D remains unclear. V lost 4 bases and J 5 bases, leaving 14 bases between the germline ends. Germline CDR1 is SGHTA and CDR2 is FQGNSA. The CDR3 extends over 14 amino acids. The CDR3: CASSSQSRKTEAFF. The CDR3, as DNA: TGTGCCAGCAGCTCCCAGTCCAGGAAGACTGAAGCTTTCTTT.

V usage is TRBV13 and J usage is TRBJ2-5; D not certain. Germline V gene data show CDR1 as PRHDT and CDR2 as FYEKMQ (reference sequence). The CDR3 runs to 13 residues. The V end was cut by 5 bases, the J end by 3 bases, with 10 bases between. In DNA form, the CDR3 reads TGTGCCAGCAGCGAAGAGAGAGAAGAGACCCAGTACTTC. It yields the protein CASSEEREETQYF.

As regards this clone: Different DNA sequences within this sample yield the same CDR3. The chain joins TRBV30 to TRBJ1-6; the match to TRBD1 covers 9 bases. The CDR3 sequence is 14 residues long. From germline, CDR1 is GTSNPN and CDR2 SVGIG (reference sequence). J lost 7 bases, V lost 0 bases, and 1 base had no gene match. As DNA, the CDR3 is TGTGCCTGGAGTGTAACAGGGGGCAATTCACCCCTCCACTTT. Its protein product is CAWSVTGGNSPLHF.

This clone was seen more than once but under ten times. The gene calls are TRBV19 and TRBJ2-2; no clear D. This CDR3 is 14 amino acids long. V was cut by 2 bases and J by 6 bases, with 10 bases left in between. CDR1 is LNHDA and CDR2 is SQIVND in the germline V gene (reference sequence). The CDR3 region has the DNA TGTGCCAGTAGTATATTGTCGGGTCCCGGGGAGCTGTTTTTT. Translating gives CASSILSGPGELFF.

The rearrangement joins TRBV28 to TRBJ2-1; D possibly corresponds to TRBD1 (9 bases). Germline V CDR1 and CDR2: MDHEN, SYDVKM. CDR3 length: 18 amino acids. Trimming shortened V by 3 bases and J by 4 bases, and 22 bases separated the two germline ends. Here the CDR3 reads CASSLGQGKIAGYNEQFF. For the CDR3, the DNA is TGTGCCAGCAGTTTGGGACAGGGTAAGATAGCGGGATACAATGAGCAGTTCTTC.

The chain combines TRBV28 with TRBJ2-7, with 10 bases matching TRBD2. The CDR3 loop spans 15 amino acids. The germline CDR1 and CDR2 sequences are MDHEN and SYDVKM. The V and J ends lost 6 bases and 4 bases, in that order; junction bases with no gene match: 9. The CDR3 sequence: CASSPGLAALYEQYF. In nucleotides, the CDR3 is TGTGCCAGCAGCCCTGGACTAGCGGCACTTTACGAGCAGTACTTC.

This chain uses TRBV6-2 or TRBV6-3 with TRBJ1-6; TRBD1 is a possible D gene (6 bases). Trimming cost V 3 bases and J 6 bases, with 9 bases left between them. The length of the CDR3 is 14 residues. Germline V CDR1 and CDR2: MNHEY, SVGEGT. CDR3 protein: CASSYGQFNSPLHF. CDR3 bases: TGTGCCAGCAGTTATGGACAGTTTAATTCACCCCTCCACTTT.

This chain uses TRBV2 with TRBJ2-2, with unresolved D. Trimming stripped 5 bases from V and 2 bases from J, with 12 bases between. The CDR3 is made up of 15 amino acids. Germline V CDR1 and CDR2: SNHLY, FYNNEI. This CDR3 is CASSRRHPNTGELFF. CDR3 DNA sequence: TGTGCCAGCAGTAGGCGACACCCTAACACCGGGGAGCTGTTTTTT. The entire variable domain, with the rest obtained from reference TRBV2 and TRBJ2-2, is as follows: EPEVTQTPSHQVTQMGQEVILRCVPISNHLYFYWYRQILGQKVEFLVSFYNNEISEKSEIFDDQFSVERPDGSNFTLKIRSTKLEDSAMYFCASSRRHPNTGELFFGEGSRLTVL.

This chain connects TRBV2 to TRBJ1-5; a weak D match, TRBD1 (5 bases). In germline, CDR1 is SNHLY, CDR2 FYNNEI. The CDR3 loop spans 16 amino acids. V lost 3 bases and J 6 bases, leaving 18 bases between the germline ends. This chain's CDR3 is CASSDLGGGSSQPQHF. The CDR3 region has the DNA TGTGCCAGCAGTGATTTGGGGGGAGGGTCTAGTCAGCCCCAGCATTTT. The variable domain in full, with the rest retrieved from reference TRBV2 and TRBJ1-5, is EPEVTQTPSHQVTQMGQEVILRCVPISNHLYFYWYRQILGQKVEFLVSFYNNEISEKSEIFDDQFSVERPDGSNFTLKIRSTKLEDSAMYFCASSDLGGGSSQPQHFGDGTRLSIL.

The DNA for the CDR3 is TGTGCCAGCTCCCATGACACAAGGACAATTGGCTACACCTTC. Its translation: CASSHDTRTIGYTF. The chain carries TRBV18 and TRBJ1-2; the D gene is possibly TRBD1 (5 bases). This CDR3 is 14 amino acids long. Germline V gene data show CDR1 as KGHSH and CDR2 as LQKENI. Trimming pared 6 bases from V and 7 bases from J, leaving 18 bases between. Looking up the rest from reference TRBV18 and TRBJ1-2 gives the full variable domain: NAGVMQNPRHLVRRRGQEARLRCSPMKGHSHVYWYRQLPEEGLKFMVYLQKENIIDESGMPKERFSAEFPKEGPSILRIQQVVRGDSAAYFCASSHDTRTIGYTFGSGTRLTVV.

The chain recombines TRBV7-2 with TRBJ2-1, with D possibly matching TRBD1 (6 bases). The CDR3 runs to 15 residues. Germline values: CDR1 SGHTA, CDR2 FQGNSA. V was cut by 5 bases and J by 4 bases, with 15 bases left in between. The CDR3 coding sequence is TGTGCCAGCAGCCCCACAGGGCGGTTTTACAATGAGCAGTTCTTC. It is translated as CASSPTGRFYNEQFF.

J is TRBJ2-1 and V is TRBV4-3; no clear D gene. The V gene lost 1 base and the J gene lost 7 bases, with 8 bases spanning the gap. Germline CDR1 LGHNA, CDR2 YSLEER. The CDR3 sequence is 13 residues long. CDR3 bases: TGCGCCAGCAGCCAAGCAGGATTTAATGAGCAGTTCTTC. Translating it yields CASSQAGFNEQFF.

The DNA of the CDR3 is TGTGCCAGCAGCTTAGTGGGTAGCGGGAGTACAGATACGCAGTATTTT. It translates to CASSLVGSGSTDTQYF. The J gene is TRBJ2-3, the V gene TRBV13; 9 nucleotides align to TRBD2. The CDR3 extends over 16 amino acids. From germline, CDR1 is PRHDT and CDR2 FYEKMQ (reference sequence). Trimming took 1 base from V and 3 from J; bases not matched to a gene: 5.

Here the CDR3 reads CASSPGGSYNEQFF. The CDR3 DNA is TGTGCCAGCTCACCAGGCGGTTCCTACAATGAGCAGTTCTTC. The chain links TRBV18 to TRBJ2-1; unclear D gene. Germline lookup yields CDR1 KGHSH and CDR2 LQKENI. The CDR3 contains 14 residues. Trimming took 2 bases from V and 1 from J, leaving 6 bases between them.